What follows are 26 T cell receptor beta chains derived from one specimen sequenced in a study of T cell changes during pregnancy in multiple sclerosis (dated by TCRdb to the late 2010s). The method was the immunoSEQ multiplex PCR assay. In TCRdb, the immuneACCESS table is reduced to in-frame sequences with V and J assigned. These tables do not hold every clone; where another copy was compared, an unresolved V gene accounts for under half, and the others remain unexplained. In this sample the table shows about 92,000 clones, around 93% of which occur a single time. Of the sample, around 4.1% falls within the top ten clones. The source material was peripheral blood, sampled in the first trimester of pregnancy. The receptors were gathered from a female donor with multiple sclerosis, enrolled in a pregnancy study.

This clone has just one count. The CDR3 sequence: CASSVELAGALGNTGELFF. The CDR3 region has the DNA TGTGCCAGCAGCGTAGAACTAGCGGGGGCCTTGGGGAACACCGGGGAGCTGTTTTTT. The chain carries TRBV9 and TRBJ2-2; 11 nucleotides agree with TRBD2. Germline V gene data show CDR1 as SGDLS and CDR2 as YYNGEE. Germline trimming cut 0 bases from V and 1 base from J; bases unmatched to any gene: 8. The CDR3 runs 19 residues.

This chain links TRBV7-9 with TRBJ2-5; TRBD2 matches at 9 bases. Germline V CDR1 and CDR2: SEHNR, FQNEAQ (reference sequence). The CDR3 is 17 residues long. V was clipped by 1 base and J by 2 bases; unmatched bases: 8. CDR3 DNA: TGTGCCAGCAGCTTAGTTCAGACTAGCGGAACACAAGAGACCCAGTACTTC. Protein sequence: CASSLVQTSGTQETQYF.

The chain employs TRBV4-1 and TRBJ1-1; no reliable D call. The CDR3 totals 15 residues. Germline CDR1 reads MGHRA; CDR2 reads YSYEKL. With 0 bases removed from V and 2 bases from J, the gap between germline ends came to 10 bases. Written as DNA, the CDR3 is TGCGCCAGCAGCCAAGAGGGAGCCCGTAACACTGAAGCTTTCTTT. This encodes CASSQEGARNTEAFF.

The chain has TRBV6-4 and TRBJ2-3; TRBD1 matches at 8 bases. CDR3 size: 13 residues. V trimming: 8 bases; J trimming: 2 bases; junction bases outside the gene matches: 3. CDR1 and CDR2 from the germline V gene are MRHNA and SNTAGT. CDR3 DNA: TGTGCCAGCGGACAGGGCCACACAGATACGCAGTATTTT. Amino acid sequence: CASGQGHTDTQYF.

This clone was detected once. The V and J genes are TRBV4-1 and TRBJ2-7; no clear D gene. CDR3 size: 15 residues. The germline V and J ends were trimmed by 1 base and 2 bases, with 12 bases remaining between them. The germline CDR1 and CDR2 sequences are MGHRA and YSYEKL. CDR3 nucleotide sequence: TGCGCCAGCAGCCAAGGGTCCGGTCTAACCTACGAGCAGTACTTC. This gives the protein CASSQGSGLTYEQYF.

The chain combines TRBV30 with TRBJ1-2; 8 bases map to TRBD1. V was clipped by 1 base and J by 0 bases; unmatched bases: 10. In germline, CDR1 is GTSNPN, CDR2 SVGIG (reference sequence). The length of the CDR3 is 17 residues. The CDR3 DNA reads TGTGCCTGGAGTGGGGGAGACAGGGGCCTCACTAACTATGGCTACACCTTC. Protein sequence: CAWSGGDRGLTNYGYTF.

The chain is built from TRBV13 and TRBJ2-7; D uncertain. Germline lookup yields CDR1 PRHDT and CDR2 FYEKMQ (reference sequence). The length of the CDR3 is 12 residues. V was trimmed by 4 bases and J by 2 bases, leaving 6 bases between them. CDR3 bases: TGTGCCAGCAGCTCCCTTACCTACGAGCAGTACTTC. This sequence encodes CASSSLTYEQYF.

This rearrangement joins TRBV6-1 to TRBJ1-4, with 8 nucleotides matching TRBD1. Germline values: CDR1 MNHNS, CDR2 SASEGT. The CDR3 consists of 14 residues. V dropped 3 bases and J dropped 7; count of bases not matched to a gene: 4. As DNA, the CDR3 is TGTGCCAGCAGTGACAGGGGGCGCGGTGAAAAACTGTTTTTT. Protein product: CASSDRGRGEKLFF.

This chain connects TRBV27 to TRBJ1-2, with D possibly being TRBD1 (5 bases). The CDR3 extends over 14 amino acids. The V end was cut by 8 bases, the J end by 8 bases, with 21 bases between. Per germline, CDR1 MNHEY and CDR2 SMNVEV (reference sequence). The CDR3, as DNA: TGTGCCAGCGCCCCTATCCCGCAGGGCGGCGGCTACACCTTC. Translation gives CASAPIPQGGGYTF.

The J gene is TRBJ1-5, the V gene TRBV7-2; 8 nucleotides line up with TRBD1. J was trimmed by 1 base and V by 5 bases; bases with no gene match: 4. The CDR3 is made up of 15 amino acids. Germline V gene data show CDR1 as SGHTA and CDR2 as FQGNSA. The CDR3 DNA sequence: TGTGCCAGCAGCCGAACAGGGGGGAGCAATCAGCCCCAGCATTTT. Translating gives CASSRTGGSNQPQHF.

This clone was counted between two and nine times. The V call is TRBV18, the J call TRBJ2-7; 8 nucleotides align to TRBD2. Germline V gene data show CDR1 as KGHSH and CDR2 as LQKENI. This CDR3 has 18 amino acids. The V gene end was trimmed by 2 bases and the J gene end by 2 bases; junction bases not matched to a gene: 14. The CDR3: CASSPSISGTRTPYEQYF. The CDR3, as DNA: TGTGCCAGCTCACCAAGCATCTCCGGGACTAGAACCCCCTACGAGCAGTACTTC.

This clone was seen once. V and J are TRBV27 and TRBJ1-5; 9 nucleotides line up with TRBD1. J gave up 6 bases and V 8 bases, and 8 bases lay outside the gene matches. CDR1 MNHEY and CDR2 SMNVEV come from the germline V gene (reference sequence). The CDR3 runs 14 residues. CDR3 DNA sequence: TGTGCCAGCTGTAGGACAGGGGCTGGTCAGCCCCAGCATTTT. This sequence encodes CASCRTGAGQPQHF.

In its sample, this clone was seen a few times. The chain recombines TRBV6-5 with TRBJ1-6; D is ambiguous. There are 14 residues in the CDR3. With 0 bases removed from V and 6 bases from J, the gap between germline ends came to 6 bases. Germline V gene sequence: CDR1 MNHEY, CDR2 SVGAGI. Written as DNA, the CDR3 is TGTGCCAGCAGTTACTCGGGCACTAATTCACCCCTCCACTTT. Translating it yields CASSYSGTNSPLHF.

This chain links TRBV4-2 with TRBJ1-6, with no clear D. Trimming removed 0 bases from V and 4 bases from J, with 13 bases in between. Germline CDR1 is LGHNA and CDR2 is YNFKEQ. CDR3 length: 17 residues. This chain's CDR3 is CASSQDAHHGYNSPLHF. CDR3 in DNA: TGTGCCAGCAGCCAAGATGCCCACCACGGTTATAATTCACCCCTCCACTTT.

The rearrangement uses TRBV7-9 and TRBJ2-7; 7 bases fit TRBD2. Unmatched junction bases numbered 13, after V lost 4 bases and J lost 4 bases. This CDR3 has 16 amino acids. Germline assignment: CDR1 SEHNR and CDR2 FQNEAQ (reference sequence). CDR3 residues: CASSWGEEAGWYEQYF. The DNA for the CDR3 is TGTGCCAGCAGCTGGGGGGAGGAAGCGGGGTGGTACGAGCAGTACTTC.

The J gene is TRBJ2-7, the V gene TRBV12-5; D is undetermined. Looked up from germline, CDR1 is LGHNT and CDR2 is FRNRAP. CDR3 size: 12 residues. The V gene lost 5 bases and the J gene lost 6 bases, with 11 bases spanning the gap. The CDR3 here is CASGLITSEQYF. DNA of the CDR3: TGTGCTAGTGGTCTCATCACTTCCGAGCAGTACTTC.

The rearrangement joins TRBV4-2 to TRBJ2-1, with D unclear. The CDR3 runs 13 residues. In germline, CDR1 is LGHNA, CDR2 YNFKEQ. V gave up 4 bases and J gave up 12 bases, with 16 bases separating them. CDR3 bases: TGTGCCAGCAGCCCGGTTCAGGAAAGTGGGCAGTTCTTC. This codes for CASSPVQESGQFF.

The chain carries TRBV6-6 and TRBJ2-3, with D tentatively TRBD2 (6 bases). This CDR3 contains 14 residues. The germline V and J ends were trimmed by 2 bases and 4 bases, with 10 bases remaining between them. CDR1 is MNHNY, CDR2 SVGAGI, per germline (reference sequence). This chain's CDR3 is CASSYLGGADTQYF. CDR3 in DNA: TGTGCCAGCAGTTACCTCGGCGGGGCAGATACGCAGTATTTT.

This chain joins TRBV27 and TRBJ1-5; 8 nucleotides match TRBD1. The CDR3 runs 12 residues. The germline V gene encodes CDR1 MNHEY and CDR2 SMNVEV (reference sequence). J was trimmed by 8 bases and V by 9 bases; bases with no gene match: 6. This CDR3 reads CARLHRGKPQHF. CDR3 coding DNA: TGTGCCAGATTACACAGGGGGAAGCCCCAGCATTTT.

The chain is built from TRBV7-3 and TRBJ2-1; TRBD1 is a possible D gene (5 bases). Germline V lookup: CDR1 SGHTA, CDR2 FQGTGA. The CDR3 length is 12 residues. V was cut by 3 bases and J by 5 bases, with 5 bases left in between. In DNA, the CDR3 is TGTGCCAGCAGCTTGGACAACAATGAGCAGTTCTTC. This encodes CASSLDNNEQFF.

The chain joins TRBV7-3 to TRBJ2-1; TRBD2 matches 12 bases. V dropped 3 bases and J dropped 4; count of bases not matched to a gene: 4. The CDR3 has 16 residues. Germline V gene lookup returns CDR1 SGHTA and CDR2 FQGTGA. The CDR3 spells CASSLLAGGTYNEQFF. The DNA for the CDR3 is TGTGCCAGCAGCTTGCTAGCGGGGGGGACGTACAATGAGCAGTTCTTC.

In DNA, the CDR3 is TGTGCCACCAGCAGAGGGGCTGCTCCCTCCTACGAGCAGTACTTC. Translated, it gives CATSRGAAPSYEQYF. The rearrangement joins TRBV15 to TRBJ2-7; D is uncertain. This CDR3 spans 15 amino acids. V lost 1 base, J lost 0 bases, and 10 bases lay in between. Germline V gene data show CDR1 as LNHNV and CDR2 as YYDKDF (reference sequence).

V gene TRBV14 combines with J gene TRBJ1-2; 8 bases are a match to TRBD1. The CDR3 sequence is 14 residues long. Germline V lookup: CDR1 SGHDN, CDR2 FVKESK. V lost 2 bases and J lost 8; bases outside the gene matches: 7. This CDR3 is CASSQFVRGPGYTF. CDR3 DNA sequence: TGTGCCAGCAGCCAATTCGTCAGGGGGCCGGGCTACACCTTC.

This rearrangement joins TRBV10-3 to TRBJ2-1; 7 bases agree with TRBD2. In germline, CDR1 is ENHRY, CDR2 SYGVKD. The length of the CDR3 is 15 residues. V gave up 3 bases and J gave up 5 bases; unmatched junction bases: 7. The CDR3 loop reads CAISDGGGDNNEQFF. The CDR3, as DNA: TGTGCCATCAGTGACGGCGGGGGAGATAACAATGAGCAGTTCTTC.

V gene TRBV7-9 combines with J gene TRBJ1-1; a possible D gene is TRBD1 (6 bases). This CDR3 has 14 amino acids. Trimming cost V 5 bases and J 4 bases, with 14 bases left between them. The germline V gene has CDR1 SEHNR and CDR2 FQNEAQ (reference sequence). CDR3 protein: CASSPGGGGTEAFF. The DNA of the CDR3 is TGTGCCAGCAGCCCCGGGGGAGGGGGCACTGAAGCTTTCTTT.

The count of this clone is one. The rearrangement links TRBV11-2 to TRBJ1-2; TRBD1 matches 8 bases. The CDR3 runs 14 residues. Germline lookup yields CDR1 SGHAT and CDR2 FQNNGV. V lost 8 bases, J lost 2 bases, and 7 bases stayed unmatched. The CDR3 nucleotides read TGTGCCAGCGGAGCGACAGGGGAGAACTATGGCTACACCTTC. Protein sequence: CASGATGENYGYTF.